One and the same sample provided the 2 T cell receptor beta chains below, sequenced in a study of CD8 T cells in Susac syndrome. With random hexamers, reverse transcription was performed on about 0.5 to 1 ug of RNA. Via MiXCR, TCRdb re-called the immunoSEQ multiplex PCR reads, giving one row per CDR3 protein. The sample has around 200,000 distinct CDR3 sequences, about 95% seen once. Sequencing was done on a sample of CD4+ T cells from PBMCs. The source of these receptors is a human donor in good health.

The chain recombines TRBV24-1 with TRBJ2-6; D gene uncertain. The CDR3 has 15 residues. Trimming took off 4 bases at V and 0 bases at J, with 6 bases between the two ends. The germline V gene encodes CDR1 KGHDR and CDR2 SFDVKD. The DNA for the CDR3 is TGTGCCACCAGTGAACCCTCCTCTGGGGCCAACGTCCTGACTTTC. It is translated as CATSEPSSGANVLTF.

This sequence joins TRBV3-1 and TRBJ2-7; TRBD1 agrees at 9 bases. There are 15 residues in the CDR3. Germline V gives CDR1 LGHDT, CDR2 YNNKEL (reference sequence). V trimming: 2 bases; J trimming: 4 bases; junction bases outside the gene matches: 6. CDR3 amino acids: CASSQLGQGMYEQYF. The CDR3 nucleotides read TGTGCCAGCAGCCAATTAGGACAGGGGATGTACGAGCAGTACTTC.